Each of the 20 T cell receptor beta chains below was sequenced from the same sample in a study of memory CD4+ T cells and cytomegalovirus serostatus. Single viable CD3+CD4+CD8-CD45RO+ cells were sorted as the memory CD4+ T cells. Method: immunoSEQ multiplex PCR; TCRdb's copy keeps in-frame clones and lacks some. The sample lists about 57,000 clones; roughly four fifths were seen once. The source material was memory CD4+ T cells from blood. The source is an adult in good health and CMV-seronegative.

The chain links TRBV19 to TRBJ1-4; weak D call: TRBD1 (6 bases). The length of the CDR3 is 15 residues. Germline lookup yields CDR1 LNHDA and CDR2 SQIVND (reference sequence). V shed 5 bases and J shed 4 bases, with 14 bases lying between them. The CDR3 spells CASSPMTGYNEKLFF. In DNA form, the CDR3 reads TGTGCCAGTAGTCCGATGACAGGTTATAATGAAAAACTGTTTTTT.

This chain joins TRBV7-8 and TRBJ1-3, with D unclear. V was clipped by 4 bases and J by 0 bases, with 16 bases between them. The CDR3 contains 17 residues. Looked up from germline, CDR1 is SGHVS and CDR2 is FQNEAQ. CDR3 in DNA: TGTGCCAGCAGCTGGCAATTGAAAGTCGACTCTGGAAACACCATATATTTT. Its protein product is CASSWQLKVDSGNTIYF. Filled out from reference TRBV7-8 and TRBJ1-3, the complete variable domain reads GAGVSQSPRYKVAKRGQDVALRCDPISGHVSLFWYQQALGQGPEFLTYFQNEAQLDKSGLPSDRFFAERPEGSVSTLKIQRTQQEDSAVYLCASSWQLKVDSGNTIYFGEGSWLTVV.

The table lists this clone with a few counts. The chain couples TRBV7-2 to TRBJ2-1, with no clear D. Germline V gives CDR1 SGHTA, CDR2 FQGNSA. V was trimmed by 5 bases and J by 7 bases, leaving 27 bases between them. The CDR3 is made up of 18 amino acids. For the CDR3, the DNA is TGTGCCAGCAGCCTAAGATCCGACCGTATCGGTAAGGGAAATGAGCAGTTCTTC. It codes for CASSLRSDRIGKGNEQFF.

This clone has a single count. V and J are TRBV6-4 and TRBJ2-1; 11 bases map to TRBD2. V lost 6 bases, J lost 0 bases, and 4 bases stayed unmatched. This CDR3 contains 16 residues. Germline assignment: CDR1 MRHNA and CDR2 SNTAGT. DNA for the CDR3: TGTGCCAGCAGACTGACTAGCGGGGCCTCCTACAATGAGCAGTTCTTC. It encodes CASRLTSGASYNEQFF.

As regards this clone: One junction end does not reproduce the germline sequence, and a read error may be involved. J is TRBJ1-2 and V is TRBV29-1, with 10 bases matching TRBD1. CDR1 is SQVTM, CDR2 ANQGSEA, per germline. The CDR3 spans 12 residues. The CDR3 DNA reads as TGCAGCGTTGAAGGCGGGGGGGGGACAGGGGTCTTC. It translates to CSVEGGGGTGVF.

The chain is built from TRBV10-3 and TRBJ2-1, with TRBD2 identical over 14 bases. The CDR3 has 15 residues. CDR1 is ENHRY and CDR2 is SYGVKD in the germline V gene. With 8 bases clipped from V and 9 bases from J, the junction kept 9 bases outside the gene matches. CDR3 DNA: TGTGCCATCTCGGGGACTAGCGGGAGTATTGGTGAGCAGTTCTTC. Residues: CAISGTSGSIGEQFF.

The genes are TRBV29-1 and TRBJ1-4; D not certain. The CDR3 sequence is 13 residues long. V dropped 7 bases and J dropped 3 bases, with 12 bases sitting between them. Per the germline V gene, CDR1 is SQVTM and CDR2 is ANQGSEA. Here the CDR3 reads CSAGEQANEKLFF. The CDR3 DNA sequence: TGCAGCGCCGGTGAGCAGGCTAATGAAAAACTGTTTTTT.

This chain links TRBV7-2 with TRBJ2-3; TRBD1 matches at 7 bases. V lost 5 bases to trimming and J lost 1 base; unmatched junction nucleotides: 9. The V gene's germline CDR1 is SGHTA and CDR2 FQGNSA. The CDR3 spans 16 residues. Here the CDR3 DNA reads TGTGCCAGCAGCCCGGGGACAGAGCGCCGCACAGATACGCAGTATTTT. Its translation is CASSPGTERRTDTQYF. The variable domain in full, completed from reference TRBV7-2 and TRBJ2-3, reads GAGVSQSPSNKVTEKGKDVELRCDPISGHTALYWYRQSLGQGLEFLIYFQGNSAPDKSGLPSDRFSAERTGGSVSTLTIQRTQQEDSAVYLCASSPGTERRTDTQYFGPGTRLTVL.

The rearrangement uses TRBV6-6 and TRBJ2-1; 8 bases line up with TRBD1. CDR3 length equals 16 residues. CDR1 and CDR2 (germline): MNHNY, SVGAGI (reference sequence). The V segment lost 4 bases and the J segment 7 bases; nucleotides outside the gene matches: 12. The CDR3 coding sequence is TGTGCCAGCAGTTCCATGATGGACAGGGCGGGGAATGAGCAGTTCTTC. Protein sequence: CASSSMMDRAGNEQFF.

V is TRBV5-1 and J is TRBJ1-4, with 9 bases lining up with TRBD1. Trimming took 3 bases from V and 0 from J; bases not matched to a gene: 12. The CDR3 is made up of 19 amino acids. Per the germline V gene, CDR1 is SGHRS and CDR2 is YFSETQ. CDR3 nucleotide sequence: TGCGCCAGCAGCTGGGGGCTTACAGGGGGCTCTGCAACTAATGAAAAACTGTTTTTT. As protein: CASSWGLTGGSATNEKLFF.

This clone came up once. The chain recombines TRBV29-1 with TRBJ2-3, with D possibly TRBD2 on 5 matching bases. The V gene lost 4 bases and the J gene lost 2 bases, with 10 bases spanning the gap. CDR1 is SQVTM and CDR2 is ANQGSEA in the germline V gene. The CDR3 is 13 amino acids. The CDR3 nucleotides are TGCAGCGTTGGAGGGTTACTCACAGATACGCAGTATTTT. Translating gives CSVGGLLTDTQYF.

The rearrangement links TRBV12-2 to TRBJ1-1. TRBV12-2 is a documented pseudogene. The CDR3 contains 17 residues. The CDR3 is CASRLGRHITLNTEAFF. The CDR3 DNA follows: TGTGCAAGTCGCTTGGGAAGGCACATTACGCTGAACACTGAAGCTTTCTTT.

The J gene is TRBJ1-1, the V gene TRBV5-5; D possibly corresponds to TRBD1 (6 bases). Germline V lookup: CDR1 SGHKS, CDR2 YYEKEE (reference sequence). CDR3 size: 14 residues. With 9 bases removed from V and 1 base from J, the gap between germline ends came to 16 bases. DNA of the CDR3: TGTGCCACCCAACGACAGGACGCGAACACTGAAGCTTTCTTT. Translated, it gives CATQRQDANTEAFF.

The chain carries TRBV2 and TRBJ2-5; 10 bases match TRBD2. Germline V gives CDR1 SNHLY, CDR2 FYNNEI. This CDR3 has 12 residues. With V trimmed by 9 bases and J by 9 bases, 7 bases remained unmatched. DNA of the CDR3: TGTGCCAGTAAAGGACTAGCGGCGGCCCAGTACTTC. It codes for CASKGLAAAQYF.

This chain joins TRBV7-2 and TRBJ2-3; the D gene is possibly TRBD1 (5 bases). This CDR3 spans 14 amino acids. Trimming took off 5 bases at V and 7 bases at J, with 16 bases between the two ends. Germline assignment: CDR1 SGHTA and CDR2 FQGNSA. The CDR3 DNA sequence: TGTGCCAGCAGCGCCGAGCAGGGCAAGAATACGCAGTATTTT. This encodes CASSAEQGKNTQYF.

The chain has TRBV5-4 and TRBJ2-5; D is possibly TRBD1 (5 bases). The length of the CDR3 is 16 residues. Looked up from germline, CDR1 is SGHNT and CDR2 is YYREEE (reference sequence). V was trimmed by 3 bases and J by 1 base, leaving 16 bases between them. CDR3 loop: CASSSYVDRSQETQYF. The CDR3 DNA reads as TGTGCCAGCAGCTCCTATGTTGACAGATCCCAAGAGACCCAGTACTTC.

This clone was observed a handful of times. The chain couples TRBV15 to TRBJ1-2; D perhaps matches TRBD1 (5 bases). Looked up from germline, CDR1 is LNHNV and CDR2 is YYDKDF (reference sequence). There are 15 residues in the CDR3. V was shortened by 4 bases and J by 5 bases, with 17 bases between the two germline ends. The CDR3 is CATSTQGRGAYGYTF. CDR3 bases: TGTGCCACCAGCACCCAGGGTAGGGGTGCTTATGGCTACACCTTC.

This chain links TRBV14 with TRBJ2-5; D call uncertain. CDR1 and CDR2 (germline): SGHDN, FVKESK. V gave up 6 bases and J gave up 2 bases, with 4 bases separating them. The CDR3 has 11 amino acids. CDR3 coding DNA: TGTGCCAGCAGTCAACAAGAGACCCAGTACTTC. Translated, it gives CASSQQETQYF.

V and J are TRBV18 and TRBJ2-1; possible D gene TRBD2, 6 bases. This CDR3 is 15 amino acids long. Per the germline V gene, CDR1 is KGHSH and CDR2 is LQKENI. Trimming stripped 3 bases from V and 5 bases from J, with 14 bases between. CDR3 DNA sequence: TGTGCCAGCTCACCGAGGCAGGGAGGAGACAATGAGCAGTTCTTC. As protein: CASSPRQGGDNEQFF.

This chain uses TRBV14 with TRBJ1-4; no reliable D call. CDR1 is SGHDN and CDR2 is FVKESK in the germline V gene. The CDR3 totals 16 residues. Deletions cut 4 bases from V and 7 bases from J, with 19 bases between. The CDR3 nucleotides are TGTGCCAGCAGCCGCAACCTCCGGACCCGGGGTGAAAAACTGTTTTTT. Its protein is CASSRNLRTRGEKLFF.